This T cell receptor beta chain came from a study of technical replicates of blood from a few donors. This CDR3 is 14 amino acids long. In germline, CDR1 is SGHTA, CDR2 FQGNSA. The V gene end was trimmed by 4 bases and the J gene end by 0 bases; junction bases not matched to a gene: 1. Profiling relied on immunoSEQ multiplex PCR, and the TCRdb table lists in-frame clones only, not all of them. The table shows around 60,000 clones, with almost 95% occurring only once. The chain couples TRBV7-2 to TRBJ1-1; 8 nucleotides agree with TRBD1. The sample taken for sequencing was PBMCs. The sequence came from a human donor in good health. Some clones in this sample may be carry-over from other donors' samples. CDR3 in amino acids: CASSWTGLNTEAFF. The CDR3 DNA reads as TGTGCCAGCAGCTGGACAGGGTTGAACACTGAAGCTTTCTTT.